This T cell receptor (beta chain) was identified in a study of T cell responses to AZD1222 COVID-19 vaccine. The study, taken as a whole, reports: In the spike-specific TCR repertoire, nearly half reportedly target unmutated variant regions. After the peak T cell response, and only then, were repertoires sampled. Spike-specific TCR repertoires showed rising breadth and depth after two AZD1222 doses.

As concerns this clone: Its specificity is unknown.

Trimming took 5 bases from V and 3 from J, leaving 17 bases between them. The length of the CDR3 is 16 residues. CDR1 and CDR2 from the germline V gene are SGHTA and FQGTGA. Clones were sequenced by immunoSEQ multiplex PCR, and TCRdb holds only the in-frame ones, with some missing. Of some 120,000 clones detected, approximately 85% appear once; the ten largest clones hold about 1.5%. The sample in question was peripheral blood, obtained on day 0 of AZD1222 vaccination. This TCR was sampled from an adult in good health. This rearrangement joins TRBV7-3 to TRBJ1-3; D not resolved. The CDR3 here is CASSPDSGVIGNTIYF. The CDR3 DNA reads as TGTGCCAGCAGCCCCGATTCTGGTGTGATTGGAAACACCATATATTTT.